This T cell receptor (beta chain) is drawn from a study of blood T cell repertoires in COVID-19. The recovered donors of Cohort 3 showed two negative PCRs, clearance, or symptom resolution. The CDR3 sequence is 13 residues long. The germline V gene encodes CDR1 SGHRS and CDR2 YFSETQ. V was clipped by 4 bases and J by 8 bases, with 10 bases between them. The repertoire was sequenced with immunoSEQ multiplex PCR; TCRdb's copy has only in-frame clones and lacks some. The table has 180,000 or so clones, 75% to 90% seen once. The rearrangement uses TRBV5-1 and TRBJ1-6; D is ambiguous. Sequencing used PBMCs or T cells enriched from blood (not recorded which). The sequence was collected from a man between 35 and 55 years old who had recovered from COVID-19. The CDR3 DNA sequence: TGCGCCAGCAGCGTTCGGCGGGATTCACCCCTCCACTTT. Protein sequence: CASSVRRDSPLHF.